These 29 T cell receptor beta chains originate from one sample sequenced in a study of blood T cell repertoires in COVID-19. Clones were read by immunoSEQ multiplex PCR, and TCRdb kept only the in-frame ones, dropping some. Altogether about 110,000 clones are present, 75% to 90% being singletons, with the ten largest covering about 30%. The sample was peripheral blood. These receptors all come from an elderly woman with acute or convalescent COVID-19.

The chain combines TRBV28 with TRBJ2-1, with TRBD2 matching over 10 bases. The germline V gene encodes CDR1 MDHEN and CDR2 SYDVKM. This CDR3 is 17 amino acids long. Germline trimming cut 3 bases from V and 3 bases from J; bases unmatched to any gene: 8. The CDR3 loop is CASSFISSGGFYNEQFF. The CDR3 nucleotides read TGTGCCAGCAGTTTCATATCTAGCGGGGGCTTCTACAATGAGCAGTTCTTC.

This chain uses TRBV7-8 with TRBJ2-7; TRBD2 agrees at 10 bases. J gave up 7 bases and V 5 bases, and 8 bases lay outside the gene matches. There are 14 residues in the CDR3. Germline V CDR1 and CDR2: SGHVS, FQNEAQ. CDR3 residues: CASSVTGLAIEQYF. The CDR3 DNA sequence: TGTGCCAGCAGCGTTACGGGACTAGCGATAGAGCAGTACTTC.

The chain has TRBV18 and TRBJ1-5; TRBD1 matches at 9 bases. Germline trimming cut 2 bases from V and 7 bases from J; bases unmatched to any gene: 3. CDR3 length: 14 amino acids. Looked up from germline, CDR1 is KGHSH and CDR2 is LQKENI. The CDR3: CASSPGTGQQPQHF. Here the CDR3 DNA reads TGTGCCAGCTCACCAGGGACAGGGCAACAGCCCCAGCATTTT.

V and J are TRBV6-4 and TRBJ2-5; perhaps TRBD2 as D (5 bases). The CDR3 extends over 13 amino acids. V was cut by 2 bases and J by 4 bases, with 8 bases left in between. Germline V lookup: CDR1 MRHNA, CDR2 SNTAGT. CDR3 nucleotide sequence: TGTGCCAGCAGTGACCACAGCGGAGAGACCCAGTACTTC. Translating gives CASSDHSGETQYF.

CDR3 residues: CASSLEGQGGNYEQYF. The CDR3, as DNA: TGCGCCAGCAGCTTGGAGGGGCAGGGAGGGAACTACGAGCAGTACTTC. This chain uses TRBV5-1 with TRBJ2-7; 7 bases are a match to TRBD2. J lost 3 bases, V lost 0 bases, and 9 bases had no gene match. Germline V lookup: CDR1 SGHRS, CDR2 YFSETQ. There are 16 residues in the CDR3.

The sample holds one count of this clone. V is TRBV6-5 and J is TRBJ1-2; D possibly corresponds to TRBD1 (5 bases). Trimming took 6 bases from V and 4 from J, leaving 15 bases between them. CDR3 length: 14 residues. Germline V gene lookup returns CDR1 MNHEY and CDR2 SVGAGI. CDR3 residues: CASRDSELLYGYTF. DNA of the CDR3: TGTGCCAGCAGAGACAGCGAGCTCCTCTATGGCTACACCTTC.

This clone is a singleton in its sample. The chain recombines TRBV27 with TRBJ1-6; 7 nucleotides agree with TRBD1. Germline CDR1 MNHEY, CDR2 SMNVEV (reference sequence). This CDR3 spans 17 amino acids. V was clipped by 6 bases and J by 0 bases; unmatched bases: 8. Written as DNA, the CDR3 is TGTGCCAGCAGGCGGACAGGCCAGAGCTCCTATAATTCACCCCTCCACTTT. The encoded protein is CASRRTGQSSYNSPLHF.

This rearrangement joins TRBV9 to TRBJ2-5; 9 bases are shared with TRBD1. The germline gives CDR1 SGDLS, CDR2 YYNGEE. The CDR3 sequence is 15 residues long. V was clipped by 4 bases and J by 6 bases; unmatched bases: 10. The CDR3 coding sequence is TGTGCCAGCAGCCAAGGGGGACAGGGCGAAAAGACCCAGTACTTC. Translated: CASSQGGQGEKTQYF.

The chain is built from TRBV5-4 and TRBJ2-2; weak D call: TRBD1 (5 bases). Germline CDR1 is SGHNT and CDR2 is YYREEE (reference sequence). The CDR3 is made up of 15 amino acids. V was cut by 3 bases and J by 7 bases, with 16 bases left in between. DNA of the CDR3: TGTGCCAGCAGCTCGGGCCGCAGGGATGACGGGGAGCTGTTTTTT. Translated, it gives CASSSGRRDDGELFF.

J is TRBJ1-5 and V is TRBV5-6; D is uncertain. Trimming removed 4 bases at V and 2 bases at J, with 16 bases between. This CDR3 is 16 amino acids long. Germline V lookup: CDR1 SGHDT, CDR2 YYEEEE. The CDR3, as DNA: TGTGCCAGCAGCAACTCATACGTTCTCGGCAATCAGCCCCAGCATTTT. It specifies CASSNSYVLGNQPQHF.

V and J are TRBV6-5 and TRBJ2-4, with 9 bases matching TRBD1. The CDR3 totals 15 residues. V lost 7 bases to trimming and J lost 7 bases; unmatched junction nucleotides: 11. Germline CDR1 and CDR2: MNHEY and SVGAGI. In DNA, the CDR3 is TGTGCCAGCACATTAACCGGGACAGGGAGGAACATTCAGTACTTC. Amino acid sequence: CASTLTGTGRNIQYF.

This rearrangement joins TRBV6-2 or TRBV6-3 to TRBJ2-7; 10 bases are a match to TRBD1. J gave up 2 bases and V 2 bases, and 9 bases lay outside the gene matches. CDR3 length: 17 residues. Germline CDR1 is MNHEY and CDR2 is SVGEGT. The CDR3 here is CASSYKVGTGDPYEQYF. The CDR3 coding sequence is TGTGCCAGCAGTTACAAGGTCGGGACAGGGGATCCCTACGAGCAGTACTTC.

The count of this clone is one. The chain combines TRBV30 with TRBJ1-2; tentative D call: TRBD1 (6 bases). Trimming stripped 4 bases from V and 4 bases from J, with 13 bases between. This CDR3 region has 13 residues. The germline gives CDR1 GTSNPN, CDR2 SVGIG (reference sequence). CDR3 protein: CAWKTDRFYGYTF. The CDR3 DNA sequence: TGTGCCTGGAAGACGGACAGATTCTATGGCTACACCTTC.

The count of this clone is one. The genes are TRBV19 and TRBJ2-7, with 7 nucleotides matching TRBD2. The J segment lost 6 bases and the V segment lost 7 bases, leaving 3 bases of the junction unmatched. The germline V gene has CDR1 LNHDA and CDR2 SQIVND (reference sequence). The CDR3 runs 11 residues. The CDR3 reads CASTGGGEQYF. CDR3 nucleotides: TGTGCCAGTACGGGGGGAGGCGAGCAGTACTTC. Full variable domain (rest looked up from reference TRBV19 and TRBJ2-7): DGGITQSPKYLFRKEGQNVTLSCEQNLNHDAMYWYRQDPGQGLRLIYYSQIVNDFQKGDIAEGYSVSREKKESFPLTVTSAQKNPTAFYLCASTGGGEQYFGPGTRLTVT.

The chain has TRBV10-1 and TRBJ2-1, with 7 bases identical to TRBD1. Germline V CDR1 and CDR2: WNHNN, SYGVQD (reference sequence). The CDR3 runs to 16 residues. Trimming took 6 bases from V and 0 from J; bases not matched to a gene: 8. The CDR3 DNA follows: TGCGCCAGCAGCAACAGACAGGGAGACTCCTACAATGAGCAGTTCTTC. Protein sequence: CASSNRQGDSYNEQFF.

The chain has TRBV9 and TRBJ1-4; the D gene is possibly TRBD1 (5 bases). The CDR3 is 13 residues long. V was trimmed by 6 bases and J by 6 bases, leaving 12 bases between them. Germline V gene lookup returns CDR1 SGDLS and CDR2 YYNGEE. As DNA, the CDR3 is TGTGCCAGCAATTCAGGGAACGATGAAAAACTGTTTTTT. Encoded protein: CASNSGNDEKLFF.

The chain couples TRBV5-1 to TRBJ1-1, with TRBD1 as a possible D gene (5 bases). The CDR3 length is 13 residues. V lost 0 bases, J lost 5 bases, and 8 bases lay in between. Germline loops: CDR1 SGHRS, CDR2 YFSETQ. The CDR3 nucleotides are TGCGCCAGCAGCTTGGCCCAGGGTACTGAAGCTTTCTTT. Translated: CASSLAQGTEAFF.

This chain uses TRBV7-2 with TRBJ2-1; the match to TRBD2 covers 14 bases. Per the germline V gene, CDR1 is SGHTA and CDR2 is FQGNSA. With 3 bases clipped from V and 5 bases from J, the junction kept 0 bases outside the gene matches. The CDR3 totals 15 residues. Here the CDR3 reads CASSLGLAGDNEQFF. The CDR3 DNA is TGTGCCAGCAGCTTGGGACTAGCGGGAGACAATGAGCAGTTCTTC.

The gene calls are TRBV7-9 and TRBJ2-2; TRBD1 is a possible D gene (5 bases). Trimming stripped 8 bases from V and 0 bases from J, with 13 bases between. Germline CDR1 is SEHNR and CDR2 is FQNEAQ (reference sequence). The length of the CDR3 is 15 residues. The CDR3 protein is CASRTRGTNTGELFF. CDR3 nucleotides: TGTGCCAGCCGAACAAGGGGTACGAACACCGGGGAGCTGTTTTTT.

The rearrangement uses TRBV28 and TRBJ2-5; D perhaps matches TRBD2 (5 bases). V shed 7 bases and J shed 10 bases, with 22 bases lying between them. CDR3 length equals 14 residues. CDR1 and CDR2 from the germline V gene are MDHEN and SYDVKM. CDR3 nucleotides: TGTGCCAGCAAGTGGTCGTCTGAGGGTGGGCGCCAGTACTTC. Encoded protein: CASKWSSEGGRQYF.

The chain couples TRBV10-3 to TRBJ1-1; D might be TRBD1 (5 bases). The CDR3 consists of 13 residues. V was trimmed by 6 bases and J by 2 bases, leaving 10 bases between them. The V gene's germline CDR1 is ENHRY and CDR2 SYGVKD. This CDR3 reads CAISGHPNTEAFF. As DNA, the CDR3 is TGTGCCATCAGCGGACATCCCAACACTGAAGCTTTCTTT.

The chain has TRBV21-1 and TRBJ1-2; the table's TRBD1 call for D was not verified on the DNA. TRBV21-1 is tagged as a pseudogene. The CDR3 is 13 amino acids. CDR3 DNA: TGTGCCACCGGACAGGGTAGGCGGCGTGGCTACACCTTC. It specifies CATGQGRRRGYTF.

The chain joins TRBV10-2 to TRBJ1-2; the match to TRBD1 covers 10 bases. This CDR3 has 15 residues. Trimming cost V 4 bases and J 3 bases; bases outside gene matches: 5. Germline V gives CDR1 WSHSY, CDR2 SAAADI. The CDR3 nucleotides read TGCGCCAGCAGTGGGGGGGACAGGGGATACTATGGCTACACCTTC. This encodes CASSGGDRGYYGYTF.

V is TRBV9 and J is TRBJ1-3, with D tentatively TRBD1 (5 bases). CDR1 and CDR2 (germline): SGDLS, YYNGEE. The CDR3 length is 17 residues. V was shortened by 1 base and J by 2 bases, with 16 bases between the two germline ends. The CDR3 DNA reads as TGTGCCAGCAGCGTACTCCACTCGGGGGGGGCTGGAAACACCATATATTTT. Translation gives CASSVLHSGGAGNTIYF. Full variable domain (remainder filled in from reference TRBV9 and TRBJ1-3): DSGVTQTPKHLITATGQRVTLRCSPRSGDLSVYWYQQSLDQGLQFLIQYYNGEERAKGNILERFSAQQFPDLHSELNLSSLELGDSALYFCASSVLHSGGAGNTIYFGEGSWLTVV.

The V call is TRBV6-6, the J call TRBJ1-6, with unresolved D. With 4 bases removed from V and 7 bases from J, the gap between germline ends came to 11 bases. This CDR3 has 14 amino acids. Germline V CDR1 and CDR2: MNHNY, SVGAGI (reference sequence). The DNA for the CDR3 is TGTGCCAGCAGTTTTAGCGGGGAAAATTCACCCCTCCACTTT. Translated: CASSFSGENSPLHF.

V is TRBV28 and J is TRBJ1-6; D remains ambiguous. With 2 bases removed from V and 4 bases from J, the gap between germline ends came to 9 bases. Germline V gene sequence: CDR1 MDHEN, CDR2 SYDVKM. The CDR3 consists of 15 residues. The CDR3 coding sequence is TGTGCCAGCAGTTTAAGCGTCAGATATAATTCACCCCTCCACTTT. It yields the protein CASSLSVRYNSPLHF.

With respect to this clone: This CDR3 is also generated by other DNA sequences in the sample. This chain links TRBV15 with TRBJ2-2; the D is unclear. Germline V gives CDR1 LNHNV, CDR2 YYDKDF (reference sequence). V lost 6 bases, J lost 1 base, and 6 bases lay in between. The length of the CDR3 is 13 residues. The CDR3 here is CATRAGNTGELFF. In nucleotides, the CDR3 is TGTGCCACCAGAGCAGGGAACACCGGGGAGCTGTTTTTT.

The CDR3 protein is CASSLWRPGRSTNTGELFF. The CDR3 region has the DNA TGTGCCAGCAGCTTGTGGCGGCCAGGGAGGTCGACGAACACCGGGGAGCTGTTTTTT. V gene TRBV5-8 combines with J gene TRBJ2-2, with D possibly TRBD2 on 6 matching bases. V dropped 1 base and J dropped 0 bases, with 19 bases sitting between them. The germline V gene encodes CDR1 SGHTS and CDR2 YDEGEE. There are 19 residues in the CDR3.

This chain uses TRBV3-1 (or the pseudogene TRBV3-2) with TRBJ1-4; 8 bases agree with TRBD1. The CDR3 runs to 15 residues. CDR1 and CDR2 from the germline V gene are LGHDT and YNNKEL (reference sequence). Trimming cost V 4 bases and J 4 bases; bases outside gene matches: 5. CDR3 loop: CASSLNRGNNEKLFF. DNA for the CDR3: TGTGCCAGCAGCCTTAACAGGGGGAATAATGAAAAACTGTTTTTT.